This paragraph covers one T cell receptor (beta chain) sequence. Its target is not known. V lost 6 bases and J lost 12; bases outside the gene matches: 12. The CDR3 is 15 residues long. Germline V gene lookup returns CDR1 MNHEY and CDR2 SMNVEV (reference sequence). The assay was immunoSEQ multiplex PCR, and TCRdb's table has in-frame clones only and misses some. There are about 73,000 clones in the sample; 73% occur only once, and roughly 2% lies in the top ten. Investigators separated out CD4+ T cells once more than nine days of culture had passed. Subjects were given two BNT162b2 or mRNA-1273 vaccine doses. The data were obtained in a study of vaccination effects on CD4 cells after COVID-19.

This sample comprised CD4+ T cells from PBMCs cultured without peptide, obtained after COVID-19 vaccination. This clonotype was sampled from a human donor who received a COVID-19 vaccine. The rearrangement links TRBV27 to TRBJ2-6, with 9 bases matching TRBD1. The CDR3 DNA reads TGTGCCAGCAGACTCTTCACAGGGGGCGGCGGCGTCCTGACTTTC. It specifies CASRLFTGGGGVLTF.